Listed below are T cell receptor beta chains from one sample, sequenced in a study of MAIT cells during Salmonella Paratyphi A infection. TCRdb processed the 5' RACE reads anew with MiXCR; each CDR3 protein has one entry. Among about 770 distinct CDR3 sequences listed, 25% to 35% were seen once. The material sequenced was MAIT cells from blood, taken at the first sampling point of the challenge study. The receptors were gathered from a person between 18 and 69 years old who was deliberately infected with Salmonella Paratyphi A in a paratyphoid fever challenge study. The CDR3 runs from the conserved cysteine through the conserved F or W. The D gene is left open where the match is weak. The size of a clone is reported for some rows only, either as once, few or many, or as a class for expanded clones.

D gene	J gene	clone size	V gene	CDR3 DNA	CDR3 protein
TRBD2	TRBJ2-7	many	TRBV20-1	TGCAGTGCTAGATATCTAGCGGGAGGGATCTACGAGCAGTACTTC	CSARYLAGGIYEQYF
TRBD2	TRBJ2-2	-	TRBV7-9	TGTGCCAGCAGCTATGGGGAGGGCGACACCGGGGAGCTGTTTTTT	CASSYGEGDTGELFF
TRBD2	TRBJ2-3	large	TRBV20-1	TGCAGTGCTAGAAACGGACGGGAGGCAGATACGCAGTATTTT	CSARNGREADTQYF
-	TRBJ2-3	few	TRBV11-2	TGTGCCAGCAGCCCTCGCGGGGGCGGGACAGATACGCAGTATTTT	CASSPRGGGTDTQYF
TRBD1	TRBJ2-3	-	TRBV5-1	TGCGCCAGCAGCTCTGGACAGGGGGACACAGATACGCAGTATTTT	CASSSGQGDTDTQYF
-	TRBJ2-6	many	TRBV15	TGTGCCACCAGCAGAGACAGGGCGTCTGGGGCCAACGTCCTGACTTTC	CATSRDRASGANVLTF
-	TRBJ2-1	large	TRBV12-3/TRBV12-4	TGTGCCAGCAGTTCCAGGGGGGATCTTTACAATGAGCAGTTCTTC	CASSSRGDLYNEQFF
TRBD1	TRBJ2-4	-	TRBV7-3	TGTGCCAGCAGCTTAATTACAGGGGGCAGAGGAGGAAACATTCAGTACTTC	CASSLITGGRGGNIQYF
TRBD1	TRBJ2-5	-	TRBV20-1	TGCAGTGAAGGCGCAGGGGGCGCCGAGACCCAGTACTTC	CSEGAGGAETQYF
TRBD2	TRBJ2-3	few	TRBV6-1	TGTGCCAGCAGTGAGGCTAGCGGGAGCGCAGATACGCAGTATTTT	CASSEASGSADTQYF
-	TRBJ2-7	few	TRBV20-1	TGCAGTGCTACCAGTGTCAGTGGAGTAGAGCAGTACTTC	CSATSVSGVEQYF
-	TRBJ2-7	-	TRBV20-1	TGCAGTGCTAGAGTCCTTACCGTCTACCAAGATTACTACGAGCAGTACTTC	CSARVLTVYQDYYEQYF
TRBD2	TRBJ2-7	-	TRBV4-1	TGCGCCAGCAGCCAGGACGGGACTAGCGGTTCCTACGAGCAGTACTTC	CASSQDGTSGSYEQYF
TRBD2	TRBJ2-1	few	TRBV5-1	TGCGCCAGCAGCTTGGGGGAGCGGGAGGATGAGCAGTTCTTC	CASSLGEREDEQFF
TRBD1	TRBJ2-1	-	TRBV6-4	TGTGCCAGCAGTGAGCAGGGGGCTTCGTCATACCATGAGCAGTTCTTC	CASSEQGASSYHEQFF
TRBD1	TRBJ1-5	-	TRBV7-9	TGTGCCAGCAGCCTGGGGACAGGGGAAAATCAGCCCCAGCATTTT	CASSLGTGENQPQHF
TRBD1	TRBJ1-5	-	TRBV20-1	TGCAGTGCTGGGGGGACAGGGGAAAGTCAGCCCCAGCATTTT	CSAGGTGESQPQHF
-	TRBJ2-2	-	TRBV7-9	TGTGCCAGCAGCTTAGCGGAGGGGGACACCGGGGAGCTGTTTTTT	CASSLAEGDTGELFF
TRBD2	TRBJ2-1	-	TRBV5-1	TGCGCCAGCAGCCCGACTAGCGGATCTTACAATGAGCAGTTCTTC	CASSPTSGSYNEQFF
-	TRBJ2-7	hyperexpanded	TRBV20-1	TGCAGTGCTAGATCCGGATCGGCCATGGACGAGCAGTACTTC	CSARSGSAMDEQYF
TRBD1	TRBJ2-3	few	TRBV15	TGTGCCACCAGCCCAGGGGGCGACACAGATACGCAGTATTTT	CATSPGGDTDTQYF
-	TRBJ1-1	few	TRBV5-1	TGCGCCAGCGGCTTCGACAGCCAGAACACTGAAGCTTTCTTT	CASGFDSQNTEAFF
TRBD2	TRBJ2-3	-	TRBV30	TGTGCCTGGATTAAGCGGGACCACACAGATACGCAGTATTTT	CAWIKRDHTDTQYF
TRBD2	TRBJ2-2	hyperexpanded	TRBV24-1	TGTGCCACCAGTGATTTGACTAGCGACACCGGGGAGCTGTTTTTT	CATSDLTSDTGELFF
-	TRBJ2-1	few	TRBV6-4	TGTGCCAGCAGTTCCGAGGCGGCCACGGGGAATGAGCAGTTCTTC	CASSSEAATGNEQFF
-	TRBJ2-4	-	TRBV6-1	TGTGCCAGCAGCCAAGCAGACGGATCCCAAAACATTCAGTACTTC	CASSQADGSQNIQYF
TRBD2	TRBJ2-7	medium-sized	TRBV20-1	TGCAGTGCTAGGTCGGGACTAGATTTCTACGAGCAGTACTTC	CSARSGLDFYEQYF
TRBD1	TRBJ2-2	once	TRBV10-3	TGTGCCATCAGTGGGACAGGGAAGGAGACCGGGGAGCTGTTTTTT	CAISGTGKETGELFF
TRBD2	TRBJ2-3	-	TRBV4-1	TGCGCCAGCAGCCAAGAGGAAGGGACTAGTTTCGATACGCAGTATTTT	CASSQEEGTSFDTQYF
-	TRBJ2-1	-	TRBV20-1	TGCAGTGCTAGACTAGGAGACAATGAGCAGTTCTTC	CSARLGDNEQFF
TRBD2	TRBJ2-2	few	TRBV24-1	TGTGCCACCAGTGATTTCGGGAGGGACACCGGGGAGCTGTTTTTT	CATSDFGRDTGELFF
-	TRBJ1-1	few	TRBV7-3	TGTGCCAACCCGGACGGCACCACTGAAGCTTTCTTT	CANPDGTTEAFF
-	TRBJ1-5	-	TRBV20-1	TGCAGTGCTAGTCGGACCCGTGAGGGATATAGCAATCAGCCCCAGCATTTT	CSASRTREGYSNQPQHF
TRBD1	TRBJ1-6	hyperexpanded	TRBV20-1	TGCAGTGCTAGAGATTTCGGGACAGGGGATAATTCACCCCTCCACTTT	CSARDFGTGDNSPLHF